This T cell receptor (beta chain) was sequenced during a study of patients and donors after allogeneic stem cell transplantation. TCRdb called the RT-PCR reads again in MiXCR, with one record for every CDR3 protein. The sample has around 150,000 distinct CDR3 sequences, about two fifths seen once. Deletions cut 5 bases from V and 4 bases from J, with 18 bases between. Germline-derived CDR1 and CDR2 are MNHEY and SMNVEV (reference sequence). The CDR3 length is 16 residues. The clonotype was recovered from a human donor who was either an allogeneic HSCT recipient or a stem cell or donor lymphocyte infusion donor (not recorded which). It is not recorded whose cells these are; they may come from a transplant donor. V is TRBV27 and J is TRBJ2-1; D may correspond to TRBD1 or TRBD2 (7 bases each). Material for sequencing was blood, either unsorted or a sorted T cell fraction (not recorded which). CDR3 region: CASSRQGGTTYNEQFF. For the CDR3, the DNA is TGTGCCAGCAGTCGCCAGGGGGGGACAACTTACAATGAGCAGTTCTTC.